This T cell receptor (beta chain) was identified in a study of T cell changes during pregnancy in multiple sclerosis. Sequencing was performed with immunoSEQ multiplex PCR; in TCRdb, only in-frame clones are kept and a portion is missing. The sample carries around 63,000 clones, about 93% recorded once. The germline V gene encodes CDR1 MNHNS and CDR2 SASEGT. The CDR3 is 14 residues long. The V and J ends lost 7 bases and 1 base, in that order; junction bases with no gene match: 5. The chain carries TRBV6-1 and TRBJ2-3; the match to TRBD2 covers 7 bases. The source of this sequence is a female donor in good health, enrolled as a control in a pregnancy study. The sequences come from peripheral blood, collected in the third trimester of pregnancy. The DNA for the CDR3 is TGTGCCAGCACCCGGAGCGGGGGCACAGATACGCAGTATTTT. Amino acid sequence: CASTRSGGTDTQYF.